Listed below are T cell receptor beta chains from one sample, sequenced in a study of T cells in Graves' hyperthyroidism and ophthalmopathy. TCRdb fed the multiplex PCR reads into MiXCR, producing one record per CDR3 protein. The table shows fewer than 800,000 distinct CDR3 sequences, with about 15% occurring only once. Sequencing was performed on blood. The origin of the receptors is a young man with Graves' hyperthyroidism. Each CDR3 is given with its conserved first and last residue. The D gene is left open where the match is weak. Expanded clones get a size class; other rows say once, few or many, or leave the size out.

>TRBV6-2/TRBV6-3|TRBJ1-2|-|few
TGTGCCAGCAGTTACTCGAAGGTGGACGGGAACTATGGCTACACCTTC
CASSYSKVDGNYGYTF
>TRBV2|TRBJ2-7|-|many
TGTGCCAGCAGTGATGGAGGGACCACCTACGAGCAGTACTTC
CASSDGGTTYEQYF
>TRBV5-6|TRBJ2-7|-|few
TGTGCCAGCACCCGGGGCAGAGATTCCTACGAGCAGTACTTC
CASTRGRDSYEQYF
>TRBV19|TRBJ2-4|-|-
TGTGCCAGTAGTGGGACGGGGGATGTGGACATTCAGTACTTC
CASSGTGDVDIQYF
>TRBV11-1|TRBJ2-1|-|many
TGTGCCAGCAGCAGAAGAATTAATGAGCAGTTCTTC
CASSRRINEQFF
>TRBV6-1|TRBJ2-5|TRBD2|-
TGTGCCAGCAGCCCGGGGAGACTAGCGGGGTCCCTCGGAGAGACCCAGTACTTC
CASSPGRLAGSLGETQYF
>TRBV9|TRBJ1-5|-|few
TGTGCCAGCAGCGTAGGCCCCTGGGGCAATCAGCCCCAGCATTTT
CASSVGPWGNQPQHF
>TRBV28|TRBJ2-7|-|many
TGTGCCAGCAGTCCTCGTGGCCAAGGCTACGAGCAGTACTTC
CASSPRGQGYEQYF
>TRBV5-4|TRBJ2-5|TRBD1|few
TGTGCCAGCAGCTTGGGGGGACAGATCCAAGAGACCCAGTACTTC
CASSLGGQIQETQYF
>TRBV20-1|TRBJ2-5|TRBD2|few
TGCAGTGCTAGTAAAGCGGGAGTGGTTCCAAAGACCCAGTACTTC
CSASKAGVVPKTQYF
>TRBV7-9|TRBJ2-7|-|-
TGTGCCAGCAGCTTAGCGGGGGTAGCCGACGAGCAGTACTTC
CASSLAGVADEQYF
>TRBV5-5|TRBJ2-3|-|-
TGTGCCAGCATCCGCGGGGATGAGGGAGACACAGATACGCAGTATTTT
CASIRGDEGDTDTQYF
>TRBV9|TRBJ1-6|-|once
TGTGCCAGCAGCGTAGCGGACTTTAATAATTCACCCCTCCACTTT
CASSVADFNNSPLHF
>TRBV7-9|TRBJ1-4|-|-
TGTGCCAGCAGCGCCTGGAGTACAGTTCAAAATGAAAAACTGTTTTTT
CASSAWSTVQNEKLFF
>TRBV14|TRBJ2-1|TRBD2|-
TGTGCCAGCGGAAAAGCGGGGTCCTACAATGAGCAGTTCTTC
CASGKAGSYNEQFF
>TRBV7-2|TRBJ2-2|TRBD2|few
TGTGCCAGCAGCGCAAGCCTGGGACTACCGACCGGGGAGCTGTTTTTT
CASSASLGLPTGELFF
>TRBV27|TRBJ2-1|TRBD2|few
TGTGCCAGCAGTATCCTTAGCGGGAGTGGTAAAAATGAGCAGTTCTTC
CASSILSGSGKNEQFF
>TRBV11-3|TRBJ2-5|-|-
TGTGCCAGCAGCCCCAAGGGGGCGGGAGAAGAGACCCAGTACTTC
CASSPKGAGEETQYF
>TRBV27|TRBJ2-7|-|many
TGTGCCAGCAGTTCGCATAACACCTACGAGCAGTACTTC
CASSSHNTYEQYF
>TRBV7-2|TRBJ1-1|-|many
TGTGCCAGCAGCTCGCGGGCGAACACTGAAGCTTTCTTT
CASSSRANTEAFF
>TRBV7-9|TRBJ1-3|-|few
TGTGCCAGCAGCTTAGTACGGGACCTCTCTGGAAACACCATATATTTT
CASSLVRDLSGNTIYF
>TRBV7-6|TRBJ2-2|-|many
TGTGCCAGCAGCTTAGCGGGGGCCGGGGAGCTGTTTTTT
CASSLAGAGELFF
>TRBV28|TRBJ1-2|-|few
TGTGCCAGCAGTTTAAAGATGGGAAACTATGGCTACACCTTC
CASSLKMGNYGYTF
>TRBV7-6|TRBJ2-3|TRBD2|few
TGTGCCAGCAGCTTAATGAACGCGCGGGAGACAGATACGCAGTATTTT
CASSLMNARETDTQYF
>TRBV20-1|TRBJ1-2|-|-
TGCAGTGCTAGAGAATCCGGGCCTCAGGGGGGCTACACCTTC
CSARESGPQGGYTF
>TRBV29-1|TRBJ1-2|TRBD1|-
TGCAGCGTCGCCAACAGGGGAGCTAACTATGGCTACACCTTC
CSVANRGANYGYTF
>TRBV10-3|TRBJ1-4|-|many
TGTGCCATCAGTGAGTCAGATGAAAAACTGTTTTTT
CAISESDEKLFF
>TRBV28|TRBJ1-5|TRBD1|few
TGTGCCAGCAGTTTGGGACAGCTCGAACCCCGTTATAGCAATCAGCCCCAGCATTTT
CASSLGQLEPRYSNQPQHF
>TRBV20-1|TRBJ2-2|TRBD1|-
TGCAGTGCTGGACCGGGACAGGGGAGGACCGGGGAGCTGTTTTTT
CSAGPGQGRTGELFF
>TRBV28|TRBJ1-3|-|-
TGTGCCAGCACCCTCGGGGGGGACTCTGGAAACACCATATATTTT
CASTLGGDSGNTIYF
>TRBV15|TRBJ2-3|-|few
TGTGCCACCAGCAAATCAAAGGGGATAATCGCAGATACGCAGTATTTT
CATSKSKGIIADTQYF
>TRBV7-8|TRBJ1-4|-|many
TGTGCCAGCAGCGAAATGGGGTTAGCGACTAATGAAAAACTGTTTTTT
CASSEMGLATNEKLFF
>TRBV12-3/TRBV12-4|TRBJ2-1|TRBD2|many
TGTGCCAGCACCCTGACTAGCGGGAGGTTTAGCTCCTACAATGAGCAGTTCTTC
CASTLTSGRFSSYNEQFF
>TRBV6-1|TRBJ1-1|TRBD1|many
TGTGCCAGCAGTTCGTCAGGGGGCGCCGGGACTGAAGCTTTCTTT
CASSSSGGAGTEAFF
>TRBV28|TRBJ2-1|-|-
TGTGCCAGCAGGCAGGGGGGCCTGTCTTACAATGAGCAGTTCTTC
CASRQGGLSYNEQFF
>TRBV28|TRBJ2-7|-|-
TGTGCCAGCACACAATTCGGGCCCGGCGAGCAGTACTTC
CASTQFGPGEQYF
>TRBV9|TRBJ2-3|TRBD2|-
TGTGCCAGCAGCGGGGTAGCGGGAGGGGACACAGATACGCAGTATTTT
CASSGVAGGDTDTQYF
>TRBV30|TRBJ2-7|-|few
TGTGCCTGGTGGGGAGGGGGAAGCTCCTACGAGCAGTACTTC
CAWWGGGSSYEQYF
>TRBV7-2|TRBJ2-7|TRBD1|many
TGTGCCAGCAGCTCCGGGACAGGGGAAAACGAGCAGTACTTC
CASSSGTGENEQYF
>TRBV27|TRBJ2-7|TRBD1|many
TGTGCCAGCAGTTTATTGACAGGGGCATCCGAGCAGTACTTC
CASSLLTGASEQYF